This entry describes one T cell receptor beta chain. The CDR3 runs 16 residues. With 2 bases removed from V and 0 bases from J, the gap between germline ends came to 11 bases. Germline V gene lookup returns CDR1 KGHSH and CDR2 LQKENI. This sample stems from a study of cytomegalovirus exposure and HLA in healthy donors. Primers: 60 Vbeta forward and 13 Jbeta reverse. TCRdb's copy holds only in-frame clones and misses some; the assay was immunoSEQ multiplex PCR. The data show some 130,000 clones, with about 85% seen just once and 1.7% held by the top ten. This clonotype was obtained from a boy aged 10-17 years in good health and CMV-seronegative. The rearrangement uses TRBV18 and TRBJ1-5; D is possibly TRBD1 (6 bases). Input material: PBMCs. The CDR3 loop is CASSPFAGDSNQPQHF. Written as DNA, the CDR3 is TGTGCCAGCTCACCATTTGCAGGGGATAGCAATCAGCCCCAGCATTTT.